The 3 T cell receptor beta chains in this list originate from one sample, sequenced in a study of read filtering for tumor transcriptome and immune sequencing. From 400 to 450 ng of RNA, a library with molecular barcoded alpha/delta and beta/gamma adaptors was made. TCRdb reprocessed the reads with MiXCR, giving one entry per CDR3 protein. The data contain 46,000 or so distinct CDR3 sequences, roughly 19% of them singletons. The sequencing sample was made of a population of CD138-negative cells sorted from bone marrow. The receptor set was obtained from a donor aged 40 or over with multiple myeloma.

This clonotype has a count of ten or more. The J gene is TRBJ1-4, the V gene TRBV5-1; 11 bases agree with TRBD1. The CDR3 spans 14 residues. CDR1 is SGHRS, CDR2 YFSETQ, per germline. The V gene end was trimmed by 4 bases and the J gene end by 8 bases; junction bases not matched to a gene: 4. Here the CDR3 DNA reads TGCGCCAGCAGCCCCAGGACAGGGGGCGAAAAACTGTTTTTT. This translates into CASSPRTGGEKLFF. Full variable domain (outside the CDR3, taken from reference TRBV5-1 and TRBJ1-4): KAGVTQTPRYLIKTRGQQVTLSCSPISGHRSVSWYQQTPGQGLQFLFEYFSETQRNKGNFPGRFSGRQFSNSRSEMNVSTLELGDSALYLCASSPRTGGEKLFFGSGTQLSVL.

Concerning this clonotype: Sequence at one end of the junction differs from germline and may be a read error. This chain uses TRBV10-3 with TRBJ2-1; possible D gene TRBD2, 6 bases. The germline gives CDR1 ENHRY, CDR2 SYGVKD. CDR3 size: 15 residues. The CDR3 coding sequence is TGTGCCAACTCACGGGGGTCCAGCCCCTACAATGAGCAGTCCTTC. Protein product: CANSRGSSPYNEQSF.

This clonotype was seen ten or more times. The chain joins TRBV10-2 to TRBJ1-5; D gene unclear. This CDR3 has 14 residues. V was pared by 6 bases and J by 0 bases, with 9 bases between. CDR1 and CDR2 (germline): WSHSY, SAAADI. CDR3 sequence reads: CASRVSYSNQPQHF. The CDR3 DNA reads TGCGCCAGCAGGGTCTCTTATAGCAATCAGCCCCAGCATTTT.